Shown below are 27 T cell receptor beta chains from a single sample sequenced in a study of CXCR3-negative and CXCR3-positive naive CD8 T cells. The study made its TRB cDNA libraries by 5' RACE, adding UMI labels. TCRdb re-analyzed the 5' RACE reads; it lists each CDR3 protein once, without DNA. The sample table includes about 130,000 distinct CDR3 sequences. Sequences were obtained from naive CXCR3- CD8+ T cells from blood. Subset defined: CD45RO-CCR7+CD27+CD95- naive CD8+ T cells lacking CXCR3 (TNR3-). Every receptor here comes from a human donor in good health. Some clones in this sample may be carry-over from other donors' samples.

The rearrangement joins TRBV19 to TRBJ2-3; the TCRdb call, TRBD2, lacks DNA for checking. Per the germline V gene, CDR1 is LNHDA and CDR2 is SQIVND (reference sequence). The CDR3 sequence is 15 residues long. The CDR3 loop is CASNPAGVSADTQYF.

The V and J genes are TRBV4-1 and TRBJ2-7. Germline-derived CDR1 and CDR2 are MGHRA and YSYEKL. There are 13 residues in the CDR3. CDR3 in amino acids: CASSHQGSDEQYF.

The chain recombines TRBV6-2 or TRBV6-3 with TRBJ2-7. Germline CDR1 MNHEY, CDR2 SVGEGT. CDR3 length equals 13 residues. The CDR3 loop is CASSYSELSEQYF.

CDR3 protein: CASSLDRAYEQYF. The chain uses TRBV7-8 and TRBJ2-7; TCRdb lists TRBD1, though no DNA is available to test this call. CDR1 SGHVS and CDR2 FQNEAQ come from the germline V gene. The CDR3 runs to 13 residues.

The chain uses TRBV6-2 or TRBV6-3 and TRBJ2-5; there is no DNA to check the TCRdb D call of TRBD2. The CDR3 is made up of 17 amino acids. Germline-derived CDR1 and CDR2 are MNHEY and SVGEGT. The CDR3 here is CASSSGLAGAFQETQYF.

The J gene is TRBJ2-3, the V gene TRBV7-9; TCRdb picks TRBD1, but there is no DNA to check that call. Germline CDR1 is SEHNR and CDR2 is FQNEAQ (reference sequence). The CDR3 covers 16 residues. CDR3: CASSLKVRTGLDTQYF.

The J gene is TRBJ2-2, the V gene TRBV28; TCRdb's assignment of TRBD1 cannot be checked, as there is no DNA. CDR1 and CDR2 from the germline V gene are MDHEN and SYDVKM. The CDR3 has 14 residues. CDR3 in amino acids: CASILSGGEGLLFF.

The rearrangement links TRBV5-1 to TRBJ2-3; absent DNA, TCRdb's TRBD1 call cannot be checked. The germline gives CDR1 SGHRS, CDR2 YFSETQ. The CDR3 runs to 14 residues. The CDR3 sequence is CASSWTGSPDTQYF.

The J gene is TRBJ2-2, the V gene TRBV4-1. CDR1 MGHRA and CDR2 YSYEKL come from the germline V gene. This CDR3 is built from 16 residues. The chain's CDR3 is CASSQGSIGWTGELFF.

The rearrangement links TRBV12-3 or TRBV12-4 to TRBJ2-5; there is no DNA to check the TCRdb D call of TRBD1. The CDR3 spans 13 residues. CDR3 sequence reads: CASKGQGQETQYF.

The chain has TRBV7-8 and TRBJ2-5. The CDR3 loop spans 12 amino acids. CDR1 is SGHVS and CDR2 is FQNEAQ in the germline V gene. Here the CDR3 reads CASSLRNGAQYF.

V usage is TRBV6-2 or TRBV6-3 and J usage is TRBJ2-7. CDR3 size: 11 residues. CDR1 MNHEY and CDR2 SVGEGT come from the germline V gene. The CDR3 region is CASSYSEKQYF.

This chain uses TRBV6-2 or TRBV6-3 with TRBJ1-5; the D call of TRBD1 rests on TCRdb alone, since no DNA is present to check it. The germline V gene encodes CDR1 MNHEY and CDR2 SVGEGT. This CDR3 is built from 14 residues. CDR3 region: CASSGQGSNQPQHF.

V usage is TRBV20-1 and J usage is TRBJ1-1; the TCRdb call, TRBD1, lacks DNA for checking. CDR3 length: 16 residues. Germline CDR1 reads DFQATT; CDR2 reads SNEGSKA (reference sequence). The CDR3 reads CSARVHSGGEDTEAFF.

The rearrangement uses TRBV9 and TRBJ1-1. CDR1 is SGDLS, CDR2 YYNGEE, per germline. The CDR3 runs to 14 residues. This chain's CDR3 is CASSVGKVNTEAFF.

The chain links TRBV4-2 to TRBJ2-7. CDR1 is LGHNA, CDR2 YNFKEQ, per germline. This CDR3 comprises 13 residues. CDR3: CASSQYASYEQYF.

The chain employs TRBV28 and TRBJ2-5; TCRdb lists TRBD2, though no DNA is available to test this call. The CDR3 is 16 residues long. Germline lookup yields CDR1 MDHEN and CDR2 SYDVKM. The CDR3 spells CASSLAGRGLGETQYF.

The rearrangement joins TRBV10-3 to TRBJ2-1; TCRdb calls TRBD2, which cannot be checked without DNA. CDR3 length equals 18 residues. Germline V gene lookup returns CDR1 ENHRY and CDR2 SYGVKD. CDR3 in amino acids: CAISESGLAGGSYNEQFF.

The chain carries TRBV4-1 and TRBJ2-2. The CDR3 length is 14 residues. Germline lookup yields CDR1 MGHRA and CDR2 YSYEKL. CDR3 residues: CASSQDTNTGELFF.

V usage is TRBV20-1 and J usage is TRBJ2-5. This CDR3 spans 13 amino acids. Germline loops: CDR1 DFQATT, CDR2 SNEGSKA (reference sequence). The chain's CDR3 is CSARKRGLATQYF.

This chain joins TRBV12-3 or TRBV12-4 and TRBJ2-7; the TCRdb D gene call, TRBD1, has no DNA to confirm it. The CDR3 is 13 amino acids. The CDR3 loop reads CASSLDRGNEQYF.

The chain employs TRBV27 and TRBJ2-1; the TCRdb D gene call, TRBD1, has no DNA to confirm it. The CDR3 is 12 amino acids. The V gene's germline CDR1 is MNHEY and CDR2 SMNVEV (reference sequence). The CDR3 protein is CASSLLGTEQFF.

The chain links TRBV4-3 to TRBJ2-1; with no DNA, the TCRdb D assignment of TRBD2 cannot be verified. The length of the CDR3 is 15 residues. Germline values: CDR1 LGHNA, CDR2 YSLEER. The CDR3 protein is CASSQIRGGYGEQFF.

V and J are TRBV5-1 and TRBJ2-2; TCRdb gives TRBD2 as the D gene, but with no DNA this cannot be confirmed. Germline lookup yields CDR1 SGHRS and CDR2 YFSETQ. CDR3 size: 14 residues. CDR3 region: CASSLVGVPGELFF.

The rearrangement uses TRBV5-1 and TRBJ1-2. The CDR3 is made up of 14 amino acids. Germline assignment: CDR1 SGHRS and CDR2 YFSETQ. CDR3 region: CASSFEGPNNGYTF. The entire variable domain, with the rest obtained from reference TRBV5-1 and TRBJ1-2, is as follows: KAGVTQTPRYLIKTRGQQVTLSCSPISGHRSVSWYQQTPGQGLQFLFEYFSETQRNKGNFPGRFSGRQFSNSRSEMNVSTLELGDSALYLCASSFEGPNNGYTFGSGTRLTVV.

The CDR3 region is CASSLEDSTDTQYF. The genes are TRBV28 and TRBJ2-3. The CDR3 consists of 14 residues. Germline CDR1 MDHEN, CDR2 SYDVKM. Filled out from reference TRBV28 and TRBJ2-3, the complete variable domain reads DVKVTQSSRYLVKRTGEKVFLECVQDMDHENMFWYRQDPGLGLRLIYFSYDVKMKEKGDIPEGYSVSREKKERFSLILESASTNQTSMYLCASSLEDSTDTQYFGPGTRLTVL.

The V call is TRBV4-1, the J call TRBJ1-1. The CDR3 spans 15 residues. In germline, CDR1 is MGHRA, CDR2 YSYEKL. The CDR3 loop is CASSQDLVVNTEAFF.